The sequence of this T cell receptor beta chain was determined in a study of beta chain features in type 1 diabetes. V dropped 0 bases and J dropped 3 bases, with 5 bases sitting between them. Germline V CDR1 and CDR2: LNHNV, YYDKDF (reference sequence). The CDR3 covers 14 residues. Overall study results and limits: Moderate but significant shortening of TCRB CDR3s was recorded in all four CD4+ subsets from Type 1 diabetes patients. VDJ junctions in type 1 diabetes patients carried more deletions and fewer insertions.

This clone turned up a few times. Its matching antigen is unknown. The authors reverse transcribed all of the isolated RNA, so sequencing captured expressed TCRB transcripts. The data were produced by immunoSEQ multiplex PCR, yet TCRdb's version contains in-frame clones alone and is incomplete. The table records under 20,000 clones, around 70% of them present only once. This chain uses TRBV15 with TRBJ2-2; no clear D gene. The sequenced sample was stem cell memory CD4+ T cells from blood. The origin of this receptor is a man aged 25 to 40 with type 1 diabetes. The CDR3 loop reads CATSRDRDTGELFF. CDR3 DNA: TGTGCCACCAGCAGAGATCGGGACACCGGGGAGCTGTTTTTT.